The source of this T cell receptor beta chain is a study of blood T cell repertoires in COVID-19. Study at large: Spain, Italy and the United States supplied samples that represented acute and convalescent COVID-19. The analysed material was cDNA or gDNA that came from T cells, B-cell-depleted T cells, or PBMCs.

The V gene's germline CDR1 is MNHEY and CDR2 SMNVEV (reference sequence). The CDR3 consists of 14 residues. Trimming cost V 3 bases and J 4 bases, with 11 bases left between them. This clone has just one count. Original methodology: Nucleated cell number was recorded as an estimate derived from reference gene primer amplification. Libraries were prepared by immunoSEQ multiplex PCR; TCRdb keeps only in-frame clonotypes and omits some of them. D and trimming come from the DNA, and the V and J calls and clone size come from that table. The sample contains under 350,000 clones, roughly 89% of which appear only once.

The chain links TRBV27 to TRBJ2-3; D remains ambiguous. This receptor was identified in a man aged 40-55 years with acute or convalescent COVID-19. The sequencing sample was made of peripheral blood. CDR3 nucleotide sequence: TGTGCCAGCAGTTTTCAAACGGGTTCAGATACGCAGTATTTT. It encodes CASSFQTGSDTQYF.